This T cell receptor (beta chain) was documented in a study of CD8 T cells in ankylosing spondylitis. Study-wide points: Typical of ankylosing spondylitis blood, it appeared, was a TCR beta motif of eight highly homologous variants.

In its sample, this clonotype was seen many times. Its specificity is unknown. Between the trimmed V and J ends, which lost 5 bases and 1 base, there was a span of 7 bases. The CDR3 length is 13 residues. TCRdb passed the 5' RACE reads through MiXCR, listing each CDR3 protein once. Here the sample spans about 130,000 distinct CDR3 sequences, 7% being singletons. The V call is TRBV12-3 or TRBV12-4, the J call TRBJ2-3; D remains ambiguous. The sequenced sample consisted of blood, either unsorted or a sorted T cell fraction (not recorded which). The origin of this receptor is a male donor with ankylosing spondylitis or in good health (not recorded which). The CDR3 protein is CASSPFGTDTQYF. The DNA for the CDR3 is TGTGCCAGCAGTCCGTTTGGCACAGATACGCAGTATTTT.